One sample yielded the 28 T cell receptor beta chains listed below, sequenced in a study of T cell responses to AZD1222 COVID-19 vaccine. Assay: immunoSEQ multiplex PCR; the TCRdb copy retains only in-frame clones and omits some. Seen here are about 56,000 clones, 80% to 90% observed once, and the top ten hold about 15%. Sequenced here: peripheral blood, sampled on day 0 of AZD1222 vaccination. The source of these receptors is an adult in good health.

This rearrangement joins TRBV6-4 to TRBJ2-2, with D unresolved. Germline V lookup: CDR1 MRHNA, CDR2 SNTAGT. This CDR3 has 16 amino acids. Trimming took off 8 bases at V and 4 bases at J, with 20 bases between the two ends. The CDR3: CASPVAGLTVTGELFF. In DNA, the CDR3 is TGTGCCAGCCCCGTCGCCGGGCTCACGGTCACCGGGGAGCTGTTTTTT.

The chain recombines TRBV30 with TRBJ1-5, with 11 positions matching TRBD1. The CDR3 has 14 residues. V was clipped by 4 bases and J by 5 bases; unmatched bases: 4. Germline lookup yields CDR1 GTSNPN and CDR2 SVGIG (reference sequence). The CDR3 spells CAWTGQGGHQPQHF. The CDR3 DNA is TGTGCCTGGACGGGACAGGGGGGTCATCAGCCCCAGCATTTT.

The V gene is TRBV7-7, the J gene TRBJ2-2; D is uncertain. The CDR3 spans 14 residues. V gave up 2 bases and J gave up 2 bases, with 6 bases separating them. CDR1 is SSHAT, CDR2 FNYEAQ, per germline (reference sequence). CDR3 nucleotides: TGTGCCAGCAGCTTAAGGGTTAACACCGGGGAGCTGTTTTTT. Protein product: CASSLRVNTGELFF.

V usage is TRBV24-1 and J usage is TRBJ2-5; 12 positions agree with TRBD2. The CDR3 has 15 residues. The V segment lost 3 bases and the J segment 5 bases; nucleotides outside the gene matches: 3. From germline, CDR1 is KGHDR and CDR2 SFDVKD. In nucleotides, the CDR3 is TGTGCCACCAGTGATCCAGGGACTAGCGGGGAGACCCAGTACTTC. Encoded protein: CATSDPGTSGETQYF.

This clone is a singleton in its sample. The chain employs TRBV9 and TRBJ2-7; D uncertain. Germline-derived CDR1 and CDR2 are SGDLS and YYNGEE. The V and J ends lost 0 bases and 0 bases respectively, with 7 bases between them. The CDR3 loop spans 14 amino acids. CDR3 sequence (DNA): TGTGCCAGCAGCGTAGGCGACAACTCCTACGAGCAGTACTTC. Encoded protein: CASSVGDNSYEQYF.

This chain links TRBV6-1 with TRBJ2-7; TRBD1 is a possible D gene (6 bases). In germline, CDR1 is MNHNS, CDR2 SASEGT. The CDR3 runs 14 residues. Trimming left V 1 base short and J 0 bases short, with 7 bases between. The CDR3: CASSEGRGSYEQYF. The CDR3, as DNA: TGTGCCAGCAGTGAAGGCAGGGGCTCCTACGAGCAGTACTTC.

V gene TRBV10-1 combines with J gene TRBJ2-5, with 9 bases matching TRBD1. V was pared by 6 bases and J by 5 bases, with 7 bases of the junction left unmatched. CDR3 length equals 14 residues. Germline V gene sequence: CDR1 WNHNN, CDR2 SYGVQD (reference sequence). CDR3 in DNA: TGCGCCAGCAGCCCCGGGACAGGGAGTGAGACCCAGTACTTC. It specifies CASSPGTGSETQYF.

The chain joins TRBV14 to TRBJ2-1, with D possibly matching TRBD2 (5 bases). The germline V and J ends were trimmed by 0 bases and 12 bases, with 15 bases remaining between them. Germline values: CDR1 SGHDN, CDR2 FVKESK. The CDR3 runs 14 residues. CDR3 bases: TGTGCCAGCAGCCAAGATGTAGGGAGAGGAGGGCAGTTCTTC. Translated: CASSQDVGRGGQFF.

The rearrangement uses TRBV4-1 and TRBJ2-2; 9 bases fit TRBD1. Germline-derived CDR1 and CDR2 are MGHRA and YSYEKL. This CDR3 region has 17 residues. J gave up 6 bases and V 4 bases, and 12 bases lay outside the gene matches. The CDR3 DNA sequence: TGCGCCAGCAGCCCCCTGGGGACAGGGTTGGTTTCCGGGGAGCTGTTTTTT. Amino acids: CASSPLGTGLVSGELFF.

This chain links TRBV5-1 with TRBJ2-1; D is possibly TRBD2 (5 bases). V lost 4 bases, J lost 5 bases, and 13 bases lay in between. The CDR3 spans 14 residues. CDR1 and CDR2 (germline): SGHRS, YFSETQ. This chain's CDR3 is CASSQALANNEQFF. The CDR3 bases are TGCGCCAGCAGCCAGGCCCTAGCAAACAATGAGCAGTTCTTC.

The chain is built from TRBV2 and TRBJ1-1, with 8 bases matching TRBD1. Trimming took 4 bases from V and 1 from J; bases not matched to a gene: 5. The CDR3 covers 15 residues. Per germline, CDR1 SNHLY and CDR2 FYNNEI. The CDR3: CASSGRTGKNTEAFF. The CDR3 bases are TGTGCCAGCAGTGGTAGGACAGGGAAGAACACTGAAGCTTTCTTT. Full variable domain (missing parts from reference TRBV2 and TRBJ1-1): EPEVTQTPSHQVTQMGQEVILRCVPISNHLYFYWYRQILGQKVEFLVSFYNNEISEKSEIFDDQFSVERPDGSNFTLKIRSTKLEDSAMYFCASSGRTGKNTEAFFGQGTRLTVV.

The CDR3 nucleotides read TGTGCCAGCAGCTTGAGGCGGGAGGGCCGTAATGAGCAGTTCTTC. This sequence encodes CASSLRREGRNEQFF. This rearrangement joins TRBV5-4 to TRBJ2-1; the match to TRBD2 covers 9 bases. The V segment lost 1 base and the J segment 7 bases; nucleotides outside the gene matches: 6. This CDR3 is 15 amino acids long. Germline CDR1 SGHNT, CDR2 YYREEE (reference sequence).

V is TRBV19 and J is TRBJ1-5, with 7 bases lining up with TRBD1. There are 15 residues in the CDR3. Trimming at V came to 3 bases and at J to 6 bases, leaving 8 bases not matched to a gene. Germline V gene data show CDR1 as LNHDA and CDR2 as SQIVND (reference sequence). In DNA, the CDR3 is TGTGCCAGTAGTATCGATAGGGGGCAAATTCAGCCCCAGCATTTT. Translation: CASSIDRGQIQPQHF.

V is TRBV24-1 and J is TRBJ2-1, with D possibly being TRBD2 (5 bases). Per the germline V gene, CDR1 is KGHDR and CDR2 is SFDVKD. The CDR3 length is 16 residues. V shed 6 bases and J shed 0 bases, with 14 bases lying between them. The CDR3, as DNA: TGTGCCACCAGTACGCAGCGGAGTAGCTCCTACAATGAGCAGTTCTTC. This encodes CATSTQRSSSYNEQFF.

The rearrangement uses TRBV7-2 and TRBJ2-7, with D hard to call. This CDR3 has 13 amino acids. Trimming removed 5 bases at V and 0 bases at J, with 8 bases between. Germline lookup yields CDR1 SGHTA and CDR2 FQGNSA. The CDR3 reads CASSLQNSYEQYF. CDR3 nucleotide sequence: TGTGCCAGCAGCCTTCAGAACTCCTACGAGCAGTACTTC.

This clone was seen a handful of times. This CDR3 is CASGTASEQYF. The DNA for the CDR3 is TGTGCCAGCGGGACAGCTTCCGAGCAGTACTTC. This sequence joins TRBV25-1 and TRBJ2-7; 7 bases are shared with TRBD1. V was clipped by 8 bases and J by 6 bases; unmatched bases: 4. Germline V gene sequence: CDR1 MGHDK, CDR2 SYGVNS. The CDR3 is 11 amino acids.

There are a few counts of this clone. CDR3 region: CASSLDPAYEQYF. The CDR3 DNA follows: TGTGCCAGCAGCTTGGACCCGGCCTACGAGCAGTACTTC. The chain recombines TRBV5-4 with TRBJ2-7; D is unresolved. V dropped 0 bases and J dropped 2 bases, with 6 bases sitting between them. CDR1 and CDR2 from the germline V gene are SGHNT and YYREEE (reference sequence). The CDR3 sequence is 13 residues long.

The chain joins TRBV7-9 to TRBJ1-2, with a possible D match to TRBD1 (6 bases). CDR1 is SEHNR, CDR2 FQNEAQ, per germline (reference sequence). The V end lost 4 bases, the J end lost 4 bases, and 16 bases lay between the germline ends. The CDR3 extends over 15 amino acids. The CDR3 DNA sequence: TGTGCCAGCAGCTCATCGGGGGCAGAAGGCTATGGCTACACCTTC. It yields the protein CASSSSGAEGYGYTF.

The gene calls are TRBV25-1 and TRBJ2-1, with TRBD2 matching 9 bases. V trimming: 1 base; J trimming: 4 bases; junction bases outside the gene matches: 8. Germline CDR1 reads MGHDK; CDR2 reads SYGVNS. The CDR3 runs 17 residues. The CDR3 spells CASSESRGLALYNEQFF. The CDR3 DNA reads as TGTGCCAGCAGTGAATCACGAGGACTAGCGCTTTACAATGAGCAGTTCTTC.

With regard to this clone: An end of the junction differs from the germline gene, which may be a read error. V and J are TRBV15 and TRBJ1-5, with 9 bases matching TRBD1. Germline V gene sequence: CDR1 LNHNV, CDR2 YYDKDF (reference sequence). The CDR3 consists of 13 residues. In nucleotides, the CDR3 is TGTGCCACCTCGGGACAGGGCAAACAGCCCCAGCATTTT. Translation: CATSGQGKQPQHF.

CDR3 region: CASSLFYNEQFF. CDR3 coding DNA: TGTGCCAGCAGCTTATTCTACAATGAGCAGTTCTTC. The V call is TRBV11-2, the J call TRBJ2-1; D not resolved. In germline, CDR1 is SGHAT, CDR2 FQNNGV. V was clipped by 2 bases and J by 3 bases, with 2 bases between them. CDR3 size: 12 residues.

The chain uses TRBV5-6 and TRBJ2-3, with D maybe TRBD2 (7 bases). V lost 3 bases to trimming and J lost 6 bases, with 23 bases between them. CDR3 length: 17 amino acids. Germline-derived CDR1 and CDR2 are SGHDT and YYEEEE. The CDR3 region has the DNA TGTGCCAGCAGCTCTGGCCTCGGAGTCGGGGGGCATGATACGCAGTATTTT. Its protein product is CASSSGLGVGGHDTQYF.

This clone was observed once. This rearrangement joins TRBV25-1 to TRBJ2-1; D not certain. The CDR3 spans 11 residues. The germline V and J ends were trimmed by 8 bases and 7 bases, with 9 bases remaining between them. Germline CDR1 and CDR2: MGHDK and SYGVNS. The CDR3, as DNA: TGTGCCAGCCATGACCGGAATGAGCAGTTCTTC. Its protein is CASHDRNEQFF. The full variable domain, with the rest looked up from reference TRBV25-1 and TRBJ2-1, is EADIYQTPRYLVIGTGKKITLECSQTMGHDKMYWYQQDPGMELHLIHYSYGVNSTEKGDLSSESTVSRIRTEHFPLTLESARPSHTSQYLCASHDRNEQFFGPGTRLTVL.

In its sample, this clone was seen once. The gene calls are TRBV2 and TRBJ2-6, with D hard to call. The CDR3 is 16 amino acids. CDR1 is SNHLY and CDR2 is FYNNEI in the germline V gene. Trimming removed 6 bases at V and 4 bases at J, with 16 bases between. CDR3 in amino acids: CASREWAASGANVLTF. The CDR3 DNA is TGTGCCAGCAGGGAATGGGCGGCAAGCGGGGCCAACGTCCTGACTTTC.

In DNA form, the CDR3 reads TGTGCCAGCAGCAAAGCCAGGGGGCCCGGCTCCTACAATGAGCAGTTCTTC. Translated: CASSKARGPGSYNEQFF. The chain employs TRBV7-6 and TRBJ2-1; 8 positions match TRBD1. CDR3 length: 17 amino acids. The trim removed 5 bases at V and 0 bases at J, leaving 9 bases unmatched. Germline CDR1 and CDR2: SGHVS and FNYEAQ.

The chain recombines TRBV27 with TRBJ1-5, with 8 positions matching TRBD1. V shed 6 bases, J shed 1 base, and the junction held 8 bases outside the gene matches. The CDR3 is 16 amino acids. Germline CDR1 is MNHEY and CDR2 is SMNVEV (reference sequence). The CDR3 nucleotides read TGTGCCAGCAGCATATGGACAGGGAACAGCAATCAGCCCCAGCATTTT. Protein product: CASSIWTGNSNQPQHF.

The V and J genes are TRBV18 and TRBJ2-7; 8 bases are a match to TRBD1. CDR3 length: 13 residues. The trim removed 5 bases at V and 4 bases at J, leaving 4 bases unmatched. CDR1 and CDR2 (germline): KGHSH, LQKENI. The DNA for the CDR3 is TGTGCCAGCTCAGCGGGACAGGCGTACGAGCAGTACTTC. Translating it yields CASSAGQAYEQYF.

In this sample, this clone turned up once. The chain couples TRBV3-1 (or the pseudogene TRBV3-2) to TRBJ2-7; D may be TRBD1 or TRBD2 (5 bases each). This CDR3 has 16 amino acids. Per germline, CDR1 LGHDT and CDR2 YNNKEL (reference sequence). The ends were cut back, 1 base at V and 3 bases at J, with 16 bases in the middle. This CDR3 reads CASSQGRVQLGYEQYF. For the CDR3, the DNA is TGTGCCAGCAGCCAAGGCAGGGTCCAACTAGGCTACGAGCAGTACTTC.